The present entry profiles one T cell receptor beta chain with its context. The antigen remains unidentified. The record originates from a study of T-cell memory formation after mild COVID-19. As for the study in general: Largely, TCR clusters stayed within a single donor. Overall study results and limits: The study detected some responding clones in pre-infection memory, suggesting cross-reactive memory joined. Clones which contracted sat mainly in CM and EM if CD4+, and in EMRA if CD8+.

CDR3 length: 15 residues. Trimming cost V 3 bases and J 0 bases, with 11 bases left between them. TCR alpha and TCR beta cDNA libraries with sample barcodes and UMIs came from 5'RACE using constant-segment primers. Using its own MiXCR run on the 5' RACE reads, TCRdb lists one record per CDR3 protein. The sample holds around 450,000 distinct CDR3 sequences, 15% to 25% seen once. The TCR sequence derives from an adult woman who had mild COVID-19 (a few samples of this study predate the infection). Cell type and time point are not known. This chain connects TRBV12-3 or TRBV12-4 to TRBJ1-2; D unresolved. The sample consisted of PBMCs or a T cell subset sorted from them (not recorded which). The CDR3 nucleotides are TGTGCCAGCAGTTTGAGGTCCGGAGCTAACTATGGCTACACCTTC. It encodes CASSLRSGANYGYTF.